This TCR beta chain was observed in a study of OX40 agonist ivuxolimab in advanced cancers. Study at large: Two cutaneous melanoma patients and one hepatocellular carcinoma patient, three in all, had partial responses.

Study-wide findings and caveats: Certain nonresponding patients likewise had low normalized T-cell clonal expansion. Partly responding patients at 0.1-3.0 mg/kg showed some of the smallest clonal expansion.

Data came from immunoSEQ multiplex PCR; TCRdb stores just in-frame clones and leaves some out. In the table there are more than 20,000 clones, around 79% of which are singletons. For this clone: The target antigen is unknown.

Patients with a history of autoimmune disease or on systemic immunosuppression were excluded. This CDR3 is built from 14 residues. The V end lost 0 bases, the J end lost 7 bases, and 12 bases lay between the germline ends. Germline CDR1 MNHNY, CDR2 SVGAGI (reference sequence). Specimen: CD4+ or CD8+ T cells sorted from blood, collected in a trial of the OX40 agonist ivuxolimab. This receptor was obtained from an adult with an advanced solid tumor such as melanoma, head and neck, liver or kidney cancer. The gene calls are TRBV6-6 and TRBJ1-1; possible D gene TRBD1, 6 bases. DNA of the CDR3: TGTGCCAGCAGTTACTCGGGGACACAGAATGAAGCTTTCTTT. It translates to CASSYSGTQNEAFF.